This is a list of T cell receptor beta chains from one sample in a study of response to subunit inactivated influenza vaccine. TCRdb recomputed calls from the RT-PCR reads with MiXCR, one row per CDR3 protein. The top ten hold approximately 12% of the sample, which has more than 450,000 distinct CDR3 sequences, roughly 8.2% seen once. The source material was PBMCs from blood, sampled approximately 25 months after vaccination. These receptors were taken from a man aged 45 to 75 who received an inactivated influenza vaccine. The CDR3 runs from the conserved cysteine through the conserved F or W. D genes are given only for firm matches. Clone size, where shown, is once, few, many, or a class for clones that have expanded.

j_call,d_call,clone_size,v_call,cdr3_nt,cdr3_aa
TRBJ1-5,TRBD1,few,TRBV28,TGTGCCATCAGGGTTTTCGGGACAGCTTGGCAGCCCCAGCATTTT,CAIRVFGTAWQPQHF
TRBJ2-2,.,many,TRBV11-2,TGTGCCAGCACCCTTAATTCGGGAGCGGGCACCGGGGAGCTGTTTTTT,CASTLNSGAGTGELFF
TRBJ2-3,TRBD2,many,TRBV29-1,TGCAGCGTCTACCCGACGCGGGGGGCCGGTTGGTTAGCAACAAATACGCAGTATTTT,CSVYPTRGAGWLATNTQYF
TRBJ2-3,TRBD2,.,TRBV29-1,TGCAGCGTTGTGGGGGGGGCGGCGACTAGCGGAAGCACAGATACGCAGTATTTT,CSVVGGAATSGSTDTQYF
TRBJ2-1,TRBD2,.,TRBV12-3/TRBV12-4,TGTGCCAGCAGTTTAGGCTGGACTAGCGGTAACTATGAGCAGTTCTTC,CASSLGWTSGNYEQFF
TRBJ2-3,TRBD2,.,TRBV11-2,TGTGCCAGCAGGGTGCGTCACGGGACTAGCGGGGGAGATACGCAGTATTTT,CASRVRHGTSGGDTQYF
TRBJ2-7,TRBD2,few,TRBV4-3,TGCGCCAGCAGCCATGGGACTAGCGCCGCCTACGAGCAGTACTTC,CASSHGTSAAYEQYF
TRBJ1-5,.,few,TRBV7-2,TGTGCCAGCAGCTTAGGGCCAGGGACCGGTCAGCCCCAGCATTTT,CASSLGPGTGQPQHF
TRBJ2-1,TRBD2,many,TRBV5-1,TGCGCCAGCAGCCGGGGAGGGAATGACTACAATGAGCAGTTCTTC,CASSRGGNDYNEQFF
TRBJ2-5,.,few,TRBV15,TGTGCCACCAGCAGAGGCCCAGTCCAAGAGACCCAGTACTTC,CATSRGPVQETQYF
TRBJ2-4,TRBD1,few,TRBV29-1,TGCAGCGTTGAAGGGACAGGGTCAAGCATTCAGTACTTC,CSVEGTGSSIQYF
TRBJ2-5,.,.,TRBV5-1,TGCGCCAGCAGCTTGGGTAACGGTTATGAGACCCAGTACTTC,CASSLGNGYETQYF
TRBJ2-5,TRBD1,many,TRBV7-2,TGTGCCAGCAGTCGCGGACAGGGTGGGAGAGAGACCCAGTACTTC,CASSRGQGGRETQYF
TRBJ1-3,.,.,TRBV15,TGTGCCACCAGCAGAGATCTAGGAAACACCATATATTTT,CATSRDLGNTIYF
TRBJ2-1,.,.,TRBV3-1,TGTGCCAGCTGCCAGATGTCTAGCGCCCTCAATGAGCAGTTCTTC,CASCQMSSALNEQFF
TRBJ2-2,.,.,TRBV6-2/TRBV6-3,TGTGCCAGCACCAAATTTACCGGACCGATCACCGGGGAGCTGTTTTTT,CASTKFTGPITGELFF
TRBJ2-1,TRBD2,few,TRBV5-1,TGCGCCAGCAGCAAACCTAGCGGGGGTTACAATGAGCAGTTCTTC,CASSKPSGGYNEQFF
TRBJ1-1,.,.,TRBV6-2/TRBV6-3,TGTGCCAGCAGTTCCGTAACAGGCGAAGCTTTCTTT,CASSSVTGEAFF
TRBJ1-4,.,few,TRBV6-1,TGTGCCAGCAGTAGGGAGGCGAATGAAAAACTGTTTTTT,CASSREANEKLFF
TRBJ2-7,.,few,TRBV7-9,TGTGCCAGCAAGCCGATGGACTACGAGCAGTACTTC,CASKPMDYEQYF
TRBJ1-5,.,few,TRBV6-1,TGTGCCAGCAGCGTAGACAGGCGGAATCAGCCCCAGCATTTT,CASSVDRRNQPQHF
TRBJ2-7,.,few,TRBV6-5,TGTGCCAGCAGTTACGGGTGGGATGCGGGGACAAGAAACGAGCAGTACTTC,CASSYGWDAGTRNEQYF